The rows below give T cell receptor beta chains drawn from one sample of a study of identical twins. TCRdb independently ran MiXCR on the 5' RACE reads; one entry per CDR3 protein. This table has 400,000 to 650,000 distinct CDR3 sequences, around 20% appearing once. The data were also submitted as part of a second study, on T cells expressing NK-cell markers.

The sample comprised CD4+ T cells sorted from blood. Receptors were obtained from a woman under 30 in good health. The CDR3 runs from the conserved cysteine through the conserved F or W. D genes are given only for firm matches. Rows may omit the clone size; those that give it use once, few, many or a size class.

J,V,size,D,DNA,CDR3
TRBJ1-2,TRBV10-3,NA,TRBD1,TGTGCCATCAGTGCTACTGGGACAGGGGATGGCTACACCTTC,CAISATGTGDGYTF
TRBJ2-5,TRBV12-3/TRBV12-4,few,NA,TGTGCCAGCACAAAACTCCGGGCCACGGGGACCCAGTACTTC,CASTKLRATGTQYF
TRBJ2-3,TRBV5-1,few,NA,TGCGCCAGCAGCCCAATTACCACAGATACGCAGTATTTT,CASSPITTDTQYF
TRBJ2-4,TRBV2,NA,TRBD2,TGTGCCAGCAGTACCGGGACTAAGAACATTCAGTACTTC,CASSTGTKNIQYF
TRBJ2-4,TRBV7-9,NA,TRBD2,TGTGCCAGCAGCCTGGGACTAGCGGGAAGAAAAAACATTCAGTACTTC,CASSLGLAGRKNIQYF
TRBJ2-7,TRBV20-1,NA,NA,TGCGCTCCTAAGCGGTTAAGCTCCTACGAGCAGTACTTC,CAPKRLSSYEQYF
TRBJ2-5,TRBV6-2/TRBV6-3,NA,NA,TGTGCCAGCAGTCGGACCGGGACATACCAAGAGACCCAGTACTTC,CASSRTGTYQETQYF
TRBJ2-5,TRBV7-2,NA,NA,TGTGCCAGCAGCTCAGACAGAATCCAAGAGACCCAGTACTTC,CASSSDRIQETQYF
TRBJ2-3,TRBV20-1,NA,NA,TGCAGTGCTAGGCTGTTCCTCCGGGGTTCAGATACGCAGTATTTT,CSARLFLRGSDTQYF
TRBJ2-7,TRBV11-3,NA,NA,TGTGCCAGCAGTGGGCGAAGCCCTGGGGAGCAGTACTTC,CASSGRSPGEQYF
TRBJ1-1,TRBV29-1,many,NA,TGCAGCGTAACGGTAAGGGTCGACACTGAAGCTTTCTTT,CSVTVRVDTEAFF
TRBJ1-1,TRBV20-1,NA,NA,TGCAGTGCTAGTGGGGGGATATGGATGAACACTGAAGCTTTCTTT,CSASGGIWMNTEAFF